The T cell receptor beta chain described here comes from a study of CD8 T cells in ankylosing spondylitis (dated by TCRdb to 2016 to 2017). The study in broad terms: To find TCR variants linked to disease, the study profiled T cell receptor beta repertoires in ankylosing spondylitis patients and healthy donors. The whole study cohort included under 140 healthy donors and 20 to 25 ankylosing spondylitis patients. Peripheral blood samples were taken, and synovial fluid was additionally collected from ankylosing spondylitis patients.

Instrument used: Illumina HiSeq 2500. Quantitative 5'-RACE with molecular barcodes was used to prepare TCR beta libraries. In the authors' own workflow: Disease-linked TCR variants were identified with a new computational method built on a probabilistic model of VDJ rearrangement. Starting from the raw public reads, TCRdb applied fastp trimming at Q25, assembled clones with MiXCR and retained in-frame beta chains. CDR3 protein duplicates are merged, each entry listing the most common genes and DNA. The V and J calls, along with clone size, are taken from TCRdb and not from the paper's own processing. This sample is represented by about 220,000 distinct CDR3 sequences; around 17% of them were singletons. The ten largest clonotypes hold approximately 42% of the sample. As for this clonotype: No cognate antigen has been identified for it. No base-level quality is on record; no much larger clone is a single base apart.

Study-wide findings and limitations: According to the report, matched synovial fluid samples from ankylosing spondylitis patients were significantly enriched for the disease-linked clones. Blood from ankylosing spondylitis patients appeared to be characterized by a TCR beta motif made up of under ten highly homologous amino acid variants. Some of the motif variants had been reported before in the synovial fluid and blood of reactive arthritis patients, a finding that suggests common disease-initiation mechanisms. The disease-linked clones had a CD8+ phenotype and were found at relatively low frequencies in peripheral blood.

The CDR3 contains 17 residues, cysteine and phenylalanine counted. Here the CDR3 DNA is all that survives: 51 bases in frame from base 1. CDR1 and CDR2 are drawn from the germline V gene: SGDLS, YYNGEE. The junction shows trimming of 5 bases on V and 6 bases on J, and the gene matches do not reach 13 bases of it. Material for sequencing was blood, either unsorted or a sorted T cell fraction (not recorded which). The V gene is TRBV9 and the J gene is TRBJ2-1, with 11 bases matching TRBD2. This clonotype was sampled from a male donor with ankylosing spondylitis. In nucleotide form, the sequence is TGTGCCAGCAGTGATAACCCTGGGCTAGCGGGAGGCAATGAGCAGTTCTTC. The encoded protein is CASSDNPGLAGGNEQFF.